The sequence of this T cell receptor beta chain was determined in a study of T-cell reconstitution after alpha-beta-depleted transplantation in children. Germline V lookup: CDR1 MGHDK, CDR2 SYGVNS. V was trimmed by 2 bases and J by 1 base, leaving 9 bases between them. The CDR3 length is 15 residues. For TCRbeta, the library was prepared with unique molecular identifiers. TCRdb called the PCR reads again in MiXCR, with one record for every CDR3 protein. This sample has hundreds of thousands of distinct CDR3 sequences; 16% occur once, and the top ten carry approximately 1%. The starting material was PBMCs from the stem cell graft donor, obtained from the stem cell graft. J is TRBJ2-4 and V is TRBV25-1, with a tentative D call TRBD1 (5 bases). The clonotype comes from a human donor who donated a stem cell graft to a child with acute myeloid leukemia. The CDR3 DNA is TGTGCCAGCAGTGAACCAGGGTCGGCCAAAAACATTCAGTACTTC. Translating gives CASSEPGSAKNIQYF.